This TCR beta chain was profiled in a study of cytomegalovirus exposure and HLA in healthy donors. Study background: Researchers previously reported finding fewer than 120 million unique TCR beta sequences from around 200 million T cells. General study points: Presence/absence analyses rested on an assumption that sequencing depth was roughly uniform across donors. A later analysis appeared to link common viral pathogens to several of the most significant clusters.

As regards this clone: The target antigen is unknown.

PCR used 60 Vbeta primers and 13 Jbeta primers. Sequencing used immunoSEQ multiplex PCR; TCRdb keeps in-frame clones, though not all of them. This sample has around 100,000 clones; around 80% occur once, and the top ten carry approximately 4%. The sequenced material came from PBMCs. The clonotype was recovered from a male donor in good health and CMV-seropositive.

CDR3 sequence: CASSNGPPETQYF. The CDR3 DNA follows: TGTGCCAGCAGCAACGGTCCCCCAGAGACCCAGTACTTC. The chain carries TRBV21-1 and TRBJ2-5; the table assigns TRBD2, which was not confirmed against the DNA. TRBV21-1 corresponds to a pseudogene. This CDR3 is 13 amino acids long.